This T cell receptor (beta chain) was found in a study of blood T cell repertoires in COVID-19. Germline V gene sequence: CDR1 SGHRS, CDR2 YFSETQ. The CDR3 is 13 residues long. V lost 3 bases, J lost 7 bases, and 6 bases stayed unmatched. Authors' data handling: For nucleated cells, counts were estimated from reference gene primer amplification. Here immunoSEQ multiplex PCR was the method, and the copy in TCRdb shows in-frame clones only, minus some. The DNA gave D and trimming, while V, J and clone size come from that table. In the table there are around 300,000 clones, 70% to 90% of which are singletons.

Specimen: peripheral blood. The chain has TRBV5-1 and TRBJ1-1, with TRBD1 identical over 7 bases. The receptor's source is a woman aged 70-85 years with COVID-19, enrolled during active disease. CDR3 sequence (DNA): TGCGCCAGCAGCTCCGTAGGGGGCAATGAAGCTTTCTTT. As protein: CASSSVGGNEAFF.